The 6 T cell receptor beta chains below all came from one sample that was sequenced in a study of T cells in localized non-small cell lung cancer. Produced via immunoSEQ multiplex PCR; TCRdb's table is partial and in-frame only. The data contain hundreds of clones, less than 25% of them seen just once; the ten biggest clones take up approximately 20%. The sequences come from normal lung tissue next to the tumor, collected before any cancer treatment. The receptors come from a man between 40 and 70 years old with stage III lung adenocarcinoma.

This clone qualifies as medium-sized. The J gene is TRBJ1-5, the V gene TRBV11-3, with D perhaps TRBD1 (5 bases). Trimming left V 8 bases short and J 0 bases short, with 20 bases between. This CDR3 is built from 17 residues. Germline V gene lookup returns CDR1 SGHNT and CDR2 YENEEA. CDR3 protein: CASGRDGLGLSNQPQHF. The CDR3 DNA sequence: TGTGCCAGCGGTAGGGACGGGTTGGGTCTTAGCAATCAGCCCCAGCATTTT.

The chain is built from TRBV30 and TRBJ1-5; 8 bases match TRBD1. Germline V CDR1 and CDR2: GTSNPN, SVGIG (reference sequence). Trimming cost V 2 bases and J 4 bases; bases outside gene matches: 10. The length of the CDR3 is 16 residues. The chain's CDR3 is CAWSRGQAYLNQPQHF. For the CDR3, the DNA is TGTGCCTGGAGTAGGGGACAGGCCTACTTGAATCAGCCCCAGCATTTT.

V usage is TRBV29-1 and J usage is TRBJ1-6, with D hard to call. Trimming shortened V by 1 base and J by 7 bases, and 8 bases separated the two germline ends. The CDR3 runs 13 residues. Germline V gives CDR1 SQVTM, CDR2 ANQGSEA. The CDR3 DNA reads TGCAGCGTTGAAGTGAGCAGGAATTCACCCCTCCACTTT. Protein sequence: CSVEVSRNSPLHF.

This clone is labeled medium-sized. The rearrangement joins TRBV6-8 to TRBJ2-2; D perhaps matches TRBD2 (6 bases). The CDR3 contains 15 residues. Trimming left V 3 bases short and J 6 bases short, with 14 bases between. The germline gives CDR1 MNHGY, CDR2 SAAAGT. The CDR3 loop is CASSYFASVSGELFF. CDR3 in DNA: TGTGCCAGCAGTTATTTCGCTAGCGTGTCCGGGGAGCTGTTTTTT.

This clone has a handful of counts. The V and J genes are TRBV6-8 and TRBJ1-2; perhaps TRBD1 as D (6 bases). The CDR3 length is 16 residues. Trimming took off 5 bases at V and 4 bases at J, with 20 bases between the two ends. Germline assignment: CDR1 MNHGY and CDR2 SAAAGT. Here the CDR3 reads CASSGLQGSKGYGYTF. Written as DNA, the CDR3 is TGTGCCAGCAGTGGGCTACAGGGTAGTAAAGGCTATGGCTACACCTTC.

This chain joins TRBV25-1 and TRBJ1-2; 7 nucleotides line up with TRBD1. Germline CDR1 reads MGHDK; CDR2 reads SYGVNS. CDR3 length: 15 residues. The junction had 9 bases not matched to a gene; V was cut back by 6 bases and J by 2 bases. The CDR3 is CASRGLGTDNYGYTF. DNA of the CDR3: TGTGCCAGCAGGGGCCTCGGGACAGACAACTATGGCTACACCTTC.